This TCR beta chain was documented in a study of T-cell memory formation after mild COVID-19. About the study: TCR clusters were mostly confined to one donor each. Study results and caveats: Detection of some responders pre-infection suggested pre-existing cross-reactive memory T cells participated. Contracting CD8+ clones were enriched in EMRA, CD4+ mainly in CM and EM. Clones that shrank (day 15 to 85) were balanced CD4/CD8, whereas later expanders leaned CD4+.

A word on this clonotype: Its target is unknown.

Trimming took off 3 bases at V and 4 bases at J, with 12 bases between the two ends. This CDR3 is built from 14 residues. CDR1 is LGHDT and CDR2 is YNNKEL in the germline V gene (reference sequence). MiXCR, applied by TCRdb to the 5' RACE reads, yields one record per CDR3 protein. The data hold about 130,000 distinct CDR3 sequences, with 15% to 20% observed a single time. The sample consisted of PBMCs or a T cell subset sorted from them (not recorded which). The sequence derives from a man aged 18-30 years who had mild COVID-19 (a few samples of this study predate the infection). Cell type and time point are not known. This chain connects TRBV3-1 to TRBJ1-2; no definite D call. CDR3 nucleotides: TGTGCCAGCAGCCAGGGCAGGCGGGTCTATGGCTACACCTTC. Residues: CASSQGRRVYGYTF.